This T cell receptor beta chain was profiled in a study of blood T cell repertoires in COVID-19. As for the study in general: Material from acute and convalescent COVID-19 was sourced from the United States, Italy and Spain.

Cohorts were assigned according to the clinical history that participants reported. The ends lost 3 bases at V and 7 bases at J; junction bases unmatched: 5. Germline lookup yields CDR1 SGHNT and CDR2 YENEEA. The CDR3 covers 14 residues. In the original analysis: The assay estimated nucleated cells by amplifying reference gene primers. The assay was immunoSEQ multiplex PCR, and TCRdb's table has in-frame clones only and misses some. The V and J calls and clone size were taken over from that table, and D and trimming were inferred from the DNA. The table lists 330,000 or so clones, roughly 90% of them singletons.

V usage is TRBV11-3 and J usage is TRBJ2-1; TRBD2 matches at 8 bases. Sequenced input: PBMCs or T cells enriched from blood (not recorded which). The origin of this receptor is a woman in her 30s who had recovered from COVID-19. The DNA of the CDR3 is TGTGCCAGCAGCTTCTCCGGGAGGGGGAATGAGCAGTTCTTC. This gives the protein CASSFSGRGNEQFF.